What follows are 15 T cell receptor beta chains derived from one specimen sequenced in a study of cytomegalovirus exposure and HLA in healthy donors. Sequencing was performed with immunoSEQ multiplex PCR; in TCRdb, only in-frame clones are kept and a portion is missing. The table shows 90,000 to 100,000 clones, with roughly 92% occurring only once. Sample: PBMCs. The source is a woman in her twenties or thirties in good health and CMV-seropositive.

The chain is built from TRBV7-2 and TRBJ1-2; TRBD1 is a possible D gene (6 bases). V lost 4 bases, J lost 4 bases, and 13 bases lay in between. The germline V gene encodes CDR1 SGHTA and CDR2 FQGNSA. CDR3 length: 14 amino acids. CDR3: CASSSPTGVYGYTF. In DNA form, the CDR3 reads TGTGCCAGCAGCTCACCGACAGGTGTCTATGGCTACACCTTC.

The rearrangement joins TRBV19 to TRBJ2-7; weak D call: TRBD1 (5 bases). Germline V gene sequence: CDR1 LNHDA, CDR2 SQIVND (reference sequence). The CDR3 contains 14 residues. V was cut by 8 bases and J by 1 base, with 15 bases left in between. DNA for the CDR3: TGTGCCAGTTCCTCAGGGTGGGATTCCTACGAGCAGTACTTC. Translated: CASSSGWDSYEQYF.

The V and J genes are TRBV30 and TRBJ2-6; 7 nucleotides match TRBD2. This CDR3 is built from 15 residues. Germline assignment: CDR1 GTSNPN and CDR2 SVGIG (reference sequence). With 2 bases clipped from V and 0 bases from J, the junction kept 1 base outside the gene matches. The CDR3 nucleotides are TGTGCCTGGAGTAGCGGGGCCTCTGGGGCCAACGTCCTGACTTTC. Translation gives CAWSSGASGANVLTF.

This chain joins TRBV7-9 and TRBJ2-2, with a tentative D call TRBD1 (6 bases). The CDR3 is made up of 16 amino acids. In germline, CDR1 is SEHNR, CDR2 FQNEAQ (reference sequence). V lost 2 bases and J 4 bases, leaving 14 bases between the germline ends. CDR3 in amino acids: CASSLRGQGSTGELFF. For the CDR3, the DNA is TGTGCCAGCAGCTTACGTGGGCAGGGGAGCACCGGGGAGCTGTTTTTT.

This CDR3 is CASSPSTDTQYF. The CDR3 DNA sequence: TGTGCCAGCAGTCCTAGCACAGATACGCAGTATTTT. This chain connects TRBV27 to TRBJ2-3; D unresolved. Germline V CDR1 and CDR2: MNHEY, SMNVEV (reference sequence). CDR3 length equals 12 residues. Between the trimmed V and J ends, which lost 5 bases and 0 bases, there was a span of 3 bases.

The genes are TRBV4-3 and TRBJ2-1, with D perhaps matching TRBD1 (5 bases). This CDR3 is built from 19 residues. The V end lost 0 bases, the J end lost 11 bases, and 29 bases lay between the germline ends. CDR1 and CDR2 (germline): LGHNA, YSLEER. DNA for the CDR3: TGCGCCAGCAGCCAAGATGTAATGGCGGACACTACTCGAGCTTTGAAGCAGTTCTTC. Amino acid sequence: CASSQDVMADTTRALKQFF.

A note on this clone: Germline and junction disagree at one end, which may indicate a read error. The V and J genes are TRBV7-2 and TRBJ1-2; 7 bases agree with TRBD1. CDR3 length equals 13 residues. The germline V gene encodes CDR1 SGHTA and CDR2 FQGNSA. CDR3: CASSLEGGYGCTF. CDR3 DNA: TGTGCCAGCAGCTTAGAAGGGGGCTATGGCTGCACCTTC.

This clone was recorded once. V is TRBV29-1 and J is TRBJ2-6, with 12 bases lining up with TRBD2. Germline-derived CDR1 and CDR2 are SQVTM and ANQGSEA. J gave up 0 bases and V 7 bases, and 7 bases lay outside the gene matches. The length of the CDR3 is 17 residues. CDR3 sequence reads: CSALTSGSVSGANVLTF. CDR3 bases: TGCAGCGCCTTGACTAGCGGGAGTGTCTCTGGGGCCAACGTCCTGACTTTC.

J is TRBJ1-5 and V is TRBV21-1; the table gives TRBD1 as D, unverified against the DNA. TRBV21-1 is annotated as a pseudogene. CDR3 length: 14 residues. CDR3 residues: CASSASTVSQPQHF. The CDR3 region has the DNA TGTGCCAGCAGCGCCTCGACAGTCAGTCAGCCCCAGCATTTT.

Written as DNA, the CDR3 is TGCGCCAGCAGCCAAGATACGGGGTACTATGGCTACACCTTC. Its protein product is CASSQDTGYYGYTF. This chain uses TRBV4-1 with TRBJ1-2; D call uncertain. The CDR3 is 14 amino acids. V gave up 0 bases and J gave up 3 bases, with 8 bases separating them. Germline V gene data show CDR1 as MGHRA and CDR2 as YSYEKL.

This chain joins TRBV5-5 and TRBJ2-7; TRBD1 aligns across 7 bases. The V and J ends lost 2 bases and 4 bases, in that order; junction bases with no gene match: 6. The CDR3 extends over 14 amino acids. CDR1 and CDR2 (germline): SGHKS, YYEKEE (reference sequence). The CDR3 spells CASSFGDSRYEQYF. For the CDR3, the DNA is TGTGCCAGCAGCTTTGGGGACAGTCGATACGAGCAGTACTTC.

This chain joins TRBV9 and TRBJ2-1, with 10 bases matching TRBD2. Germline lookup yields CDR1 SGDLS and CDR2 YYNGEE. Germline trimming cut 4 bases from V and 5 bases from J; bases unmatched to any gene: 9. There are 16 residues in the CDR3. CDR3 nucleotide sequence: TGTGCCAGCAGCCGAGAGGGGACTAGCGTAGACAATGAGCAGTTCTTC. Translation gives CASSREGTSVDNEQFF.

The CDR3 DNA sequence: TGTGCCAGTAGTATGGGCAGGGAATCTTATGGCTACACCTTC. It codes for CASSMGRESYGYTF. V usage is TRBV19 and J usage is TRBJ1-2, with TRBD1 as a possible D gene (5 bases). CDR3 length equals 14 residues. V lost 3 bases, J lost 5 bases, and 13 bases lay in between. Looked up from germline, CDR1 is LNHDA and CDR2 is SQIVND (reference sequence).

The gene calls are TRBV19 and TRBJ1-2, with 10 positions matching TRBD1. V lost 7 bases and J lost 5; bases outside the gene matches: 7. CDR3 size: 14 residues. Germline lookup yields CDR1 LNHDA and CDR2 SQIVND (reference sequence). CDR3 nucleotides: TGTGCCAGTAAGACGGGACAGGGGACGTATGGCTACACCTTC. It specifies CASKTGQGTYGYTF.

This chain connects TRBV7-2 to TRBJ1-3; D possibly corresponds to TRBD1 (5 bases). This CDR3 is 14 amino acids long. Trimming took 6 bases from V and 2 from J, leaving 11 bases between them. Germline assignment: CDR1 SGHTA and CDR2 FQGNSA. The CDR3 is CASRGATPGNTIYF. The CDR3 nucleotides are TGTGCCAGCAGAGGGGCAACCCCTGGAAACACCATATATTTT. Complete variable domain (other parts from reference TRBV7-2 and TRBJ1-3): GAGVSQSPSNKVTEKGKDVELRCDPISGHTALYWYRQSLGQGLEFLIYFQGNSAPDKSGLPSDRFSAERTGGSVSTLTIQRTQQEDSAVYLCASRGATPGNTIYFGEGSWLTVV.